The clone carrying this T cell receptor (beta chain) was seen a few times. The source of the sample is a study of cytomegalovirus exposure and HLA in healthy donors. PCR employed 60 Vbeta and 13 Jbeta primers. Assay: immunoSEQ multiplex PCR; the TCRdb copy retains only in-frame clones and omits some. Of more than 100,000 clones listed, around 60% are singletons. Sequencing was carried out using PBMCs. This clonotype was obtained from a woman aged 50 to 60 in good health and CMV-seronegative.

The chain's CDR3 is CASSDLAGTSYEQYF. The CDR3 DNA follows: TGTGCCAGCAGCGATCTAGCGGGGACTTCCTACGAGCAGTACTTC. This sequence joins TRBV6-1 and TRBJ2-7; 9 bases line up with TRBD2. The CDR3 contains 15 residues. Germline trimming cut 6 bases from V and 1 base from J; bases unmatched to any gene: 7. Per germline, CDR1 MNHNS and CDR2 SASEGT.